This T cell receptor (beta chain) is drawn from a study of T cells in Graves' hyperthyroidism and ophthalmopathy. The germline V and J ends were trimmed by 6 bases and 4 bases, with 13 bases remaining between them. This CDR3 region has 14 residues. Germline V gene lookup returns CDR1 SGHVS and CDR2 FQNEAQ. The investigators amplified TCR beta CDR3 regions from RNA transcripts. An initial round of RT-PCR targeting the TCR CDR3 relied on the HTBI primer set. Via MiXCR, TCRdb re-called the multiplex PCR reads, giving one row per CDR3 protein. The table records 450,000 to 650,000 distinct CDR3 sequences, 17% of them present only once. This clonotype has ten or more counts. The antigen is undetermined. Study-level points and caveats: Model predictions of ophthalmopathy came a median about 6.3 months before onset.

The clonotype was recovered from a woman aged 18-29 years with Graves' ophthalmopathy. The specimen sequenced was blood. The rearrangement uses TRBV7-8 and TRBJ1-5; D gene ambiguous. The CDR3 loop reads CASSMAAGNQPQHF. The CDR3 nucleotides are TGTGCCAGCAGTATGGCGGCAGGTAATCAGCCCCAGCATTTT.